This T cell receptor beta chain was observed in a study of blood T cell repertoires in COVID-19. The trim removed 4 bases at V and 8 bases at J, leaving 14 bases unmatched. This CDR3 has 16 amino acids. Germline loops: CDR1 SGHNT, CDR2 YYREEE (reference sequence). As handled by the study authors: Amplification of reference gene primers provided the estimated nucleated cell counts. TCRdb's table, derived via immunoSEQ multiplex PCR, lists solely in-frame clones and lacks some. V, J and clone size are those of that table, while D and trimming were read from the DNA. Among around 190,000 clones listed, 70% to 90% were seen once.

The sample was peripheral blood. This rearrangement joins TRBV5-4 to TRBJ2-3, with 9 bases matching TRBD2. The receptor comes from a man over 45 with COVID-19, enrolled during active disease. The CDR3 loop is CASSDMGAGGPLTQYF. DNA of the CDR3: TGTGCCAGCAGCGACATGGGGGCGGGGGGGCCCCTTACGCAGTATTTT.